The 14 T cell receptor beta chains listed next were all sequenced from one sample in a study of low-dose radiotherapy and immunotherapy resistance in tumors (dated by TCRdb to the early 2020s). Superscript III and a set of TRAV- and TRBV-specific primers were used to synthesize first-strand cDNA, so that both TCRalpha and TCRbeta chains were covered. A roughly 19-cycle PCR with Phusion amplified the TCRs, pairing a constant-region primer with the adapter that was attached to the V primers. Using fastp at Q25 and MiXCR, TCRdb reprocessed the public reads and kept productive beta chains. Records with the same CDR3 protein are collapsed into one entry carrying the most frequent genes and DNA. The sample table contains more than 9,500 distinct CDR3 sequences; only one count was recorded for about 41% of them. The ten largest clones capture approximately 5% of the sample. The receptors were gathered from a human donor with advanced metastatic prostate, ovarian, gallbladder or colorectal cancer (not recorded which). This table probably holds off-target reads from a library built for another chain.

The V gene is TRBV23-1, the J gene TRBJ2-2; D is unresolved. TRBV23-1 falls under the ORF class, with uncertain function. There are 18 residues in the CDR3. V lost 2 bases and J 0 bases, leaving 16 bases between the germline ends. CDR3 nucleotides: TGCGCCAGCAGTCAACAACCCAGAGGTAGTGCGAACACCGGGGAGCTGTTTTTT. This encodes CASSQQPRGSANTGELFF.

The chain recombines TRBV14 with TRBJ1-6; TRBD1 matches at 7 bases. V gave up 1 base and J gave up 7 bases; unmatched junction bases: 4. The CDR3 extends over 15 amino acids. Germline V gene sequence: CDR1 SGHDN, CDR2 FVKESK. CDR3 sequence: CASSQVGTANSPLHF. The CDR3 DNA reads as TGTGCCAGCAGCCAAGTTGGGACAGCAAATTCACCCCTCCACTTT. Full variable domain (remainder filled in from reference TRBV14 and TRBJ1-6): EAGVTQFPSHSVIEKGQTVTLRCDPISGHDNLYWYRRVMGKEIKFLLHFVKESKQDESGMPNNRFLAERTGGTYSTLKVQPAELEDSGVYFCASSQVGTANSPLHFGNGTRLTVT.

The gene calls are TRBV5-4 and TRBJ2-2; TRBD2 matches at 13 bases. Germline V CDR1 and CDR2: SGHNT, YYREEE (reference sequence). CDR3 size: 17 residues. V was pared by 4 bases and J by 4 bases, with 7 bases of the junction left unmatched. The CDR3 DNA reads as TGTGCCAGCAGCCGAGGACTAGCGGGAGAGTCCACCGGGGAGCTGTTTTTT. Translating gives CASSRGLAGESTGELFF.

The chain is built from TRBV11-2 and TRBJ2-1; D unresolved. The CDR3 runs to 11 residues. V lost 2 bases, J lost 9 bases, and 5 bases lay in between. Germline CDR1 and CDR2: SGHAT and FQNNGV. The CDR3 protein is CASSLWGEQFF. The CDR3 DNA sequence: TGTGCCAGCAGCTTATGGGGTGAGCAGTTCTTC.

This clonotype was seen a handful of times. V gene TRBV5-5 combines with J gene TRBJ2-7; D unresolved. Germline V gives CDR1 SGHKS, CDR2 YYEKEE (reference sequence). V lost 0 bases to trimming and J lost 7 bases, with 8 bases between them. The CDR3 has 12 residues. CDR3 DNA: TGTGCCAGCAGCTTGGAGGCTGGGGAGCAGTACTTC. Translated, it gives CASSLEAGEQYF.

The J gene is TRBJ2-3, the V gene TRBV5-1, with 8 positions matching TRBD2. Germline CDR1 is SGHRS and CDR2 is YFSETQ. The CDR3 sequence is 16 residues long. The junction had 9 bases not matched to a gene; V was cut back by 4 bases and J by 2 bases. CDR3 DNA sequence: TGCGCCAGCAGCGCGGGAAGCGGGGGATACACAGATACGCAGTATTTT. Its translation: CASSAGSGGYTDTQYF.

The gene calls are TRBV5-5 and TRBJ2-5, with D unresolved. The CDR3 contains 14 residues. V lost 0 bases to trimming and J lost 2 bases, with 8 bases between them. Per germline, CDR1 SGHKS and CDR2 YYEKEE (reference sequence). The DNA for the CDR3 is TGTGCCAGCAGCTTGGGTTTTTTACAAGAGACCCAGTACTTC. Protein product: CASSLGFLQETQYF.

This clonotype qualifies as medium-sized. The CDR3 DNA reads as TGTGCCACCATCGCAGCGGGGCACTCCTACGAGCAGTACTTC. Amino acids: CATIAAGHSYEQYF. The rearrangement links TRBV28 to TRBJ2-7; 7 positions agree with TRBD2. Germline trimming cut 10 bases from V and 0 bases from J; bases unmatched to any gene: 9. This CDR3 is 14 amino acids long. Germline assignment: CDR1 MDHEN and CDR2 SYDVKM.

This clonotype was recorded a few times. This chain connects TRBV28 to TRBJ1-3; a weak D match, TRBD1 (5 bases). Trimming removed 5 bases from V and 0 bases from J, with 14 bases in between. CDR1 is MDHEN and CDR2 is SYDVKM in the germline V gene. This CDR3 region has 16 residues. The CDR3 region is CASSIGASSSGNTIYF. CDR3 coding DNA: TGTGCCAGCAGTATAGGGGCCAGCAGCTCTGGAAACACCATATATTTT.

The rearrangement links TRBV4-1 to TRBJ1-1, with D perhaps TRBD1 (5 bases). Germline V gene sequence: CDR1 MGHRA, CDR2 YSYEKL. CDR3 size: 16 residues. The germline V and J ends were trimmed by 1 base and 0 bases, with 12 bases remaining between them. The CDR3 here is CASSQGETVLNTEAFF. The CDR3, as DNA: TGCGCCAGCAGCCAAGGTGAGACAGTCTTGAACACTGAAGCTTTCTTT.

The genes are TRBV29-1 and TRBJ1-3, with a tentative D call TRBD1 (6 bases). Germline V gives CDR1 SQVTM, CDR2 ANQGSEA. This CDR3 has 14 residues. CDR3: CGAGQGNSGNTIYF. CDR3 DNA: TGCGGTGCTGGGCAGGGGAACTCTGGAAACACCATATATTTT.

This clonotype was recorded a few times. This rearrangement joins TRBV2 to TRBJ2-1, with TRBD2 identical over 9 bases. V dropped 6 bases and J dropped 12; count of bases not matched to a gene: 9. This CDR3 region has 13 residues. Germline V gene sequence: CDR1 SNHLY, CDR2 FYNNEI. CDR3: CASRGGGGAGQFF. Written as DNA, the CDR3 is TGTGCCAGCAGGGGAGGCGGGGGGGCCGGGCAGTTCTTC.

The chain links TRBV12-3 or TRBV12-4 to TRBJ2-7, with a weak D call TRBD2 (6 bases). The CDR3 has 13 residues. V was clipped by 10 bases and J by 0 bases, with 13 bases between them. The CDR3 DNA reads TGTGCCACCAAGTGGGGGGACTCCTACGAGCAGTACTTC. This sequence encodes CATKWGDSYEQYF.

This clonotype was detected only a few times. The chain recombines TRBV7-2 with TRBJ1-4; D gene unclear. The CDR3 is made up of 15 amino acids. Germline assignment: CDR1 SGHTA and CDR2 FQGNSA. Trimming cost V 0 bases and J 0 bases, with 5 bases left between them. CDR3 sequence: CASSLAQSTNEKLFF. As DNA, the CDR3 is TGTGCCAGCAGCTTAGCTCAGTCAACTAATGAAAAACTGTTTTTT.